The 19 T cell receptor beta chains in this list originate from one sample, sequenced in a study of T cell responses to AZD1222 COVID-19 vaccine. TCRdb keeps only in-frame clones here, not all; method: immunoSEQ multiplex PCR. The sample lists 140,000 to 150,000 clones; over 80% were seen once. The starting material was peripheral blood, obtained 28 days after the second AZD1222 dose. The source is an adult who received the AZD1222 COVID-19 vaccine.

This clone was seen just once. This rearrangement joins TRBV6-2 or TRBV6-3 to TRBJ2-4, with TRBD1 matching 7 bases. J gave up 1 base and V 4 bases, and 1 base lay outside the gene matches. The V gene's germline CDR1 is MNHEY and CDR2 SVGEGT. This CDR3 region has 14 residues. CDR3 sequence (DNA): TGTGCCAGCAGTTTGGACAGGGCCAAAAACATTCAGTACTTC. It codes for CASSLDRAKNIQYF.

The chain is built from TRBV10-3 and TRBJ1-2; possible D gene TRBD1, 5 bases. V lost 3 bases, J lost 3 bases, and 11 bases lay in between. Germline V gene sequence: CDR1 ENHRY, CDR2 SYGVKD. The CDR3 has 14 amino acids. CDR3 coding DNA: TGTGCCATCAGTGACCCAGGGAAGGACTATGGCTACACCTTC. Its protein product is CAISDPGKDYGYTF.

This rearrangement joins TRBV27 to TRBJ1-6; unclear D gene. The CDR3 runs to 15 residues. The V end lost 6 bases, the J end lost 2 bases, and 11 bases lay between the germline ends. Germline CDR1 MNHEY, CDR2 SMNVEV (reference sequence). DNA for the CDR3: TGTGCCAGCAGAACCAGTGAGACCTATAATTCACCCCTCCACTTT. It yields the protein CASRTSETYNSPLHF.

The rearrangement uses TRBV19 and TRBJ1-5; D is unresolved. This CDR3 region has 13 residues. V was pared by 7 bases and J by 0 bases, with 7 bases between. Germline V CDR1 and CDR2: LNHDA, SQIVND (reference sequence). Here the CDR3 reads CASTLNSNQPQHF. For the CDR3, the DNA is TGTGCCAGTACCCTGAATAGCAATCAGCCCCAGCATTTT.

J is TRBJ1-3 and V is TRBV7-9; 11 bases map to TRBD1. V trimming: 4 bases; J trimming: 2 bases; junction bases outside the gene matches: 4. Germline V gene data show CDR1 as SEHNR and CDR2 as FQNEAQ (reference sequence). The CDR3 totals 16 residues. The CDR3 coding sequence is TGTGCCAGCAGCTCCGGGACAGGGGGAACTGGAAACACCATATATTTT. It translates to CASSSGTGGTGNTIYF.

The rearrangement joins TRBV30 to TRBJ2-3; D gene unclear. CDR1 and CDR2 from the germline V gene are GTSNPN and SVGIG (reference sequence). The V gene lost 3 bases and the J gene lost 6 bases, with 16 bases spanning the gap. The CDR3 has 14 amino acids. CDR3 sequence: CAWRTAPWADTQYF. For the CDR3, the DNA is TGTGCCTGGAGAACAGCTCCCTGGGCGGATACGCAGTATTTT.

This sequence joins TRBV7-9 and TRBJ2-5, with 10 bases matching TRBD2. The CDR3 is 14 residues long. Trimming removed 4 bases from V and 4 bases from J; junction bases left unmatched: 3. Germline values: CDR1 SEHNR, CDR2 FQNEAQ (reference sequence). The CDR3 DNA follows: TGTGCCAGCAGCTCCAGCGGGAGGGTAGAGACCCAGTACTTC. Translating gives CASSSSGRVETQYF.

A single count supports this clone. The CDR3 region is CASSVWGTGTVREQYF. In DNA form, the CDR3 reads TGTGCCAGCAGCGTTTGGGGGACAGGGACTGTGAGGGAGCAGTACTTC. The V gene is TRBV9, the J gene TRBJ2-7; TRBD1 aligns across 9 bases. Germline V gene data show CDR1 as SGDLS and CDR2 as YYNGEE. This CDR3 has 16 amino acids. V trimming: 2 bases; J trimming: 7 bases; junction bases outside the gene matches: 13.

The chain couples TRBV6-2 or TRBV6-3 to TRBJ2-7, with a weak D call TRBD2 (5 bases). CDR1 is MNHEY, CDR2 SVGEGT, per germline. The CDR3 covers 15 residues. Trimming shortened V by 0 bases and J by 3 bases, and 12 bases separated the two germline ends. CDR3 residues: CASSYSGNRGYEQYF. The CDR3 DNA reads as TGTGCCAGCAGTTACTCGGGAAATCGGGGCTACGAGCAGTACTTC.

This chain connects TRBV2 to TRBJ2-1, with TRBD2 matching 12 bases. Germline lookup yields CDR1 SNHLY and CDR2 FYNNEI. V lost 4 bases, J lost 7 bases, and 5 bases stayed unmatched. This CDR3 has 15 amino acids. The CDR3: CASSGGLAGRNEQFF. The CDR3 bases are TGTGCCAGCAGTGGCGGACTAGCGGGACGGAATGAGCAGTTCTTC.

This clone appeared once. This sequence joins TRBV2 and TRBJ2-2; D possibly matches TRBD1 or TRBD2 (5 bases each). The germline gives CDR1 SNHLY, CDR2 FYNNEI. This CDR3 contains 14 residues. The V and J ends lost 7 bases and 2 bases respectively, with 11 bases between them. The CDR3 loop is CASTGTDNTGELFF. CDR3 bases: TGTGCCAGCACCGGGACCGACAACACCGGGGAGCTGTTTTTT.

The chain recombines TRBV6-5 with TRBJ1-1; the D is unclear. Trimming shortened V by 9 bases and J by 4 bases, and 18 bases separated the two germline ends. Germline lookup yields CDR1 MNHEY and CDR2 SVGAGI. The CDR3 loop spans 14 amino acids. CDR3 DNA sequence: TGTGCCAGTATCTACCGGGTGGAGATCACTGAAGCTTTCTTT. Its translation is CASIYRVEITEAFF.

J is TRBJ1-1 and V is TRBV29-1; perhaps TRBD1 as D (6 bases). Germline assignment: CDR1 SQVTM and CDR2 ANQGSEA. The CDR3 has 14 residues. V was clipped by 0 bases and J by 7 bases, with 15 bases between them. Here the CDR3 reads CSVEEGRGFGEAFF. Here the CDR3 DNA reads TGCAGCGTTGAAGAGGGCAGGGGATTTGGTGAAGCTTTCTTT.

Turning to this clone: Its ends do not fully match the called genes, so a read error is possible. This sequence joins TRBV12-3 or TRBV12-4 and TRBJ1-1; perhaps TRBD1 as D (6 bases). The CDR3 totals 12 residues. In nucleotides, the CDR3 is TGCGAGATGGGACACCTAAACACTGAAGCTTTCTTT. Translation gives CEMGHLNTEAFF.

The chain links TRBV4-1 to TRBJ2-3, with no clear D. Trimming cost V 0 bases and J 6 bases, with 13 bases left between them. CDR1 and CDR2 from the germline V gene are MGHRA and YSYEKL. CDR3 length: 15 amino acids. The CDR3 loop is CASSQDRVVADTQYF. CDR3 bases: TGCGCCAGCAGCCAAGATAGGGTAGTTGCTGATACGCAGTATTTT.

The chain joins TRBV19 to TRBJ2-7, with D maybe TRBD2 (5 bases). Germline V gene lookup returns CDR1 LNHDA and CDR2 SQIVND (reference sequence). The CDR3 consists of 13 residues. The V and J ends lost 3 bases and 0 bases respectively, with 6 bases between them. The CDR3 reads CASSIGSSYEQYF. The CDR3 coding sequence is TGTGCCAGTAGTATTGGGAGCTCCTACGAGCAGTACTTC.

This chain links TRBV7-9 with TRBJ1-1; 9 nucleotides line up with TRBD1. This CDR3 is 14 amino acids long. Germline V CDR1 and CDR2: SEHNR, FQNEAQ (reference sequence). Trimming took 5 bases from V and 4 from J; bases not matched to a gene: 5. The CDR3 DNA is TGTGCCAGCAGCGTAGGACAGGGGTTCACTGAAGCTTTCTTT. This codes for CASSVGQGFTEAFF.

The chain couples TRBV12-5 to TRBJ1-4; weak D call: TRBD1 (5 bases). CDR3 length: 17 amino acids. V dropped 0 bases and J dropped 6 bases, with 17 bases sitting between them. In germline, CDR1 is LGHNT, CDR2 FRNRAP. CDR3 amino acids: CASGLVTPGGWDEKLFF. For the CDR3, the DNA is TGTGCTAGTGGTTTGGTGACTCCCGGGGGGTGGGATGAAAAACTGTTTTTT. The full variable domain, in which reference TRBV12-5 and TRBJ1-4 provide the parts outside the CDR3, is DARVTQTPRHKVTEMGQEVTMRCQPILGHNTVFWYRQTMMQGLELLAYFRNRAPLDDSGMPKDRFSAEMPDATLATLKIQPSEPRDSAVYFCASGLVTPGGWDEKLFFGSGTQLSVL.

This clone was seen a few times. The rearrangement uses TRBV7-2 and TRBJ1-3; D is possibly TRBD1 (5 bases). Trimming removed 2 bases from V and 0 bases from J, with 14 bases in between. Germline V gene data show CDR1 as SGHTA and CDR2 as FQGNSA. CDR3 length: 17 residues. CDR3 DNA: TGTGCCAGCAGCTTAAACGCGAGGGGAAACTCTGGAAACACCATATATTTT. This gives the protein CASSLNARGNSGNTIYF.